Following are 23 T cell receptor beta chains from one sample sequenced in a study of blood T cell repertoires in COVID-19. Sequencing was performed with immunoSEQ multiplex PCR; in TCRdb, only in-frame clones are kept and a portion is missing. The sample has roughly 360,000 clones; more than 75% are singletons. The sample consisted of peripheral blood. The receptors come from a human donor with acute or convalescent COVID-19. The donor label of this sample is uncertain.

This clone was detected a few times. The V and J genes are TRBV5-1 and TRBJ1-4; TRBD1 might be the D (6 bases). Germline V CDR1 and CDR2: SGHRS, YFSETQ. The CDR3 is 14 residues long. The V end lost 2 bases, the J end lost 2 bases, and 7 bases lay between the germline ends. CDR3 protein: CASSFTGTNEKLFF. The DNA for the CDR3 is TGCGCCAGCAGCTTTACAGGGACTAATGAAAAACTGTTTTTT. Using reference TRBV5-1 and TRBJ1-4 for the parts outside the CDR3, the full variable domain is KAGVTQTPRYLIKTRGQQVTLSCSPISGHRSVSWYQQTPGQGLQFLFEYFSETQRNKGNFPGRFSGRQFSNSRSEMNVSTLELGDSALYLCASSFTGTNEKLFFGSGTQLSVL.

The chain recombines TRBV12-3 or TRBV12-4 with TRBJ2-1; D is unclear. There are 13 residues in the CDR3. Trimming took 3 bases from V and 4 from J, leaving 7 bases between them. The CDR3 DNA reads TGTGCCAGCAGTTTCGCGGAATACAATGAGCAGTTCTTC. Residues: CASSFAEYNEQFF.

The CDR3 is CASSPRVFRPNTEAFF. Written as DNA, the CDR3 is TGTGCCAGCTCACCCCGCGTGTTCAGGCCGAACACTGAAGCTTTCTTT. The chain uses TRBV18 and TRBJ1-1; D not certain. Germline V gene data show CDR1 as KGHSH and CDR2 as LQKENI. V lost 3 bases and J lost 1, with 15 bases in between. The length of the CDR3 is 16 residues.

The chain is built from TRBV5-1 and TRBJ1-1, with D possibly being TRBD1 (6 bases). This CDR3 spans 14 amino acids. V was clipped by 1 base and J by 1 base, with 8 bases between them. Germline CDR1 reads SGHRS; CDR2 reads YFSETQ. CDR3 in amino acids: CASSLLTGNTEAFF. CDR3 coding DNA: TGCGCCAGCAGCTTGTTGACAGGGAACACTGAAGCTTTCTTT.

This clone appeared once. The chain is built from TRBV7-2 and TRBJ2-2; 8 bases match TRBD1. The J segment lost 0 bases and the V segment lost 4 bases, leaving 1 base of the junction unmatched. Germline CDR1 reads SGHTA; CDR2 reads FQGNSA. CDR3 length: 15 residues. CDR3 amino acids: CASSWDRTNTGELFF. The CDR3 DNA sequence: TGTGCCAGCAGCTGGGACAGGACGAACACCGGGGAGCTGTTTTTT. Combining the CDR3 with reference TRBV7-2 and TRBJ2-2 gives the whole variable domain GAGVSQSPSNKVTEKGKDVELRCDPISGHTALYWYRQSLGQGLEFLIYFQGNSAPDKSGLPSDRFSAERTGGSVSTLTIQRTQQEDSAVYLCASSWDRTNTGELFFGEGSRLTVL.

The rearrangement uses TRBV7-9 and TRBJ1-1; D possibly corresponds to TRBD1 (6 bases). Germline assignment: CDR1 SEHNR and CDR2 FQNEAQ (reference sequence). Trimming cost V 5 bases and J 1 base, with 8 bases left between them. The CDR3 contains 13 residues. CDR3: CASSQTGNTEAFF. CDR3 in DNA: TGTGCCAGCAGCCAGACAGGGAACACTGAAGCTTTCTTT.

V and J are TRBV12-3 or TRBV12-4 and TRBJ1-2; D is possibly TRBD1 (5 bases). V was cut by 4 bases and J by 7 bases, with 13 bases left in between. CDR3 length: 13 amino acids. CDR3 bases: TGTGCCAGCAGTTACCAGGGTCGGGTTGGCTACACCTTC. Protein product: CASSYQGRVGYTF.

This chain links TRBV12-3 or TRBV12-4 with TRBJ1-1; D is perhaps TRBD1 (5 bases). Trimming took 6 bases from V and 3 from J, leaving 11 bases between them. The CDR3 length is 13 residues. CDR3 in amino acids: CASSRDRYTEAFF. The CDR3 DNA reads TGTGCCAGCAGCCGTGACAGATACACTGAAGCTTTCTTT.

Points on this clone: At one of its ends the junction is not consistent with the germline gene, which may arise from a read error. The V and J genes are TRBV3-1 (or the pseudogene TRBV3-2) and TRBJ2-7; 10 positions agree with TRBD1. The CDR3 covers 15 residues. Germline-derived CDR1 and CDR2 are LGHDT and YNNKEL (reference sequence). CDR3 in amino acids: CAGSLWGQGNNEQYF. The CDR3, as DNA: TGTGCCGGCAGCCTCTGGGGACAGGGGAACAACGAGCAGTACTTC.

The CDR3 loop is CASIYAGGPYEQYF. CDR3 DNA: TGTGCCAGTATCTACGCGGGGGGGCCTTACGAGCAGTACTTC. The chain links TRBV28 to TRBJ2-7; 9 bases agree with TRBD2. This CDR3 is 14 amino acids long. The V gene end was trimmed by 9 bases and the J gene end by 4 bases; junction bases not matched to a gene: 10. Germline V CDR1 and CDR2: MDHEN, SYDVKM.

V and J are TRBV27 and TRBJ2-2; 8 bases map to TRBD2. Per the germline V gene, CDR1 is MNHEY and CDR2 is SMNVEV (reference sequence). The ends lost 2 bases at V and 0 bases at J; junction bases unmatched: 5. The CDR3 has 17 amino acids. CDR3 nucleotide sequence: TGTGCCAGCAGTTTACAGACGGGAGGGCCGAACACCGGGGAGCTGTTTTTT. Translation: CASSLQTGGPNTGELFF.

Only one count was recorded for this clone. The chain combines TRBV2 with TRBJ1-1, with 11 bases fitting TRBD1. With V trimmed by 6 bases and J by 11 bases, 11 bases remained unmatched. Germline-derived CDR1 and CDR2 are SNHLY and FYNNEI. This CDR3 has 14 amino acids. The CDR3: CASRGTGGVVAAFF. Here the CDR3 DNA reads TGTGCCAGCAGGGGGACAGGGGGAGTGGTCGCTGCTTTCTTT.

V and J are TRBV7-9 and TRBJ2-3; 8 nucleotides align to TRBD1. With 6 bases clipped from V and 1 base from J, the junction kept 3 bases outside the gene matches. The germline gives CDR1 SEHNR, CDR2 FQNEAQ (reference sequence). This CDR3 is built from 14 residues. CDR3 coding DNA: TGTGCCAGCAGGCTGACAGGGGGCACAGATACGCAGTATTTT. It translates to CASRLTGGTDTQYF.

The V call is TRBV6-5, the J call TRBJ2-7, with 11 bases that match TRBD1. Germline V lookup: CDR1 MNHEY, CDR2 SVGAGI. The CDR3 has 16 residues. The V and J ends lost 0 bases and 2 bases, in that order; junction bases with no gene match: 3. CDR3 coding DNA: TGTGCCAGCAGTTACTCGACGGGACAGGGGGCCTACGAGCAGTACTTC. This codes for CASSYSTGQGAYEQYF.

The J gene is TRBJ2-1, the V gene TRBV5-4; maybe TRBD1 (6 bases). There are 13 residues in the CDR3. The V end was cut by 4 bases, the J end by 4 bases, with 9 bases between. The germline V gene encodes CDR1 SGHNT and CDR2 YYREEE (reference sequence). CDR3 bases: TGTGCCAGCAGCCCGGACAGTTACAATGAGCAGTTCTTC. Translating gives CASSPDSYNEQFF.

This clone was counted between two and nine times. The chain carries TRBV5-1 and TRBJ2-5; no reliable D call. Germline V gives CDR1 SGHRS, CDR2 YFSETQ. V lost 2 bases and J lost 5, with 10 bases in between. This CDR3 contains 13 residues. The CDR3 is CASSLTVVETQYF. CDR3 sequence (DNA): TGCGCCAGCAGCTTAACGGTCGTGGAGACCCAGTACTTC.

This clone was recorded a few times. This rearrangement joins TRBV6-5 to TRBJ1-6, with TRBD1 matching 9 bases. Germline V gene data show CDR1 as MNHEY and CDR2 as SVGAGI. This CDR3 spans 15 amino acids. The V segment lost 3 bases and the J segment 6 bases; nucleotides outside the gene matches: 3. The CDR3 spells CASSYTDRGNSPLHF. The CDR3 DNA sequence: TGTGCCAGCAGTTATACGGACAGGGGTAATTCACCCCTCCACTTT.

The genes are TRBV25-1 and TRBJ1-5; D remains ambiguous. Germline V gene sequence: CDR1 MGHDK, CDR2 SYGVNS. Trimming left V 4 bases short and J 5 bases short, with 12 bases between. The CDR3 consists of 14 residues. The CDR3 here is CASSAENTDQPQHF. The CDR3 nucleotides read TGTGCCAGCAGTGCCGAAAACACCGATCAGCCCCAGCATTTT. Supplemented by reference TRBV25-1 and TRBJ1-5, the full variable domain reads EADIYQTPRYLVIGTGKKITLECSQTMGHDKMYWYQQDPGMELHLIHYSYGVNSTEKGDLSSESTVSRIRTEHFPLTLESARPSHTSQYLCASSAENTDQPQHFGDGTRLSIL.

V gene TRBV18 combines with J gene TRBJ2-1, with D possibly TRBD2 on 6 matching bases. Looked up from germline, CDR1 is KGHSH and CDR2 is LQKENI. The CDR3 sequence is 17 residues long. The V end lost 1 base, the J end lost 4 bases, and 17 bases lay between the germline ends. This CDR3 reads CASSPRQGTPSYNEQFF. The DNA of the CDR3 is TGTGCCAGCTCACCACGACAAGGGACTCCATCTTACAATGAGCAGTTCTTC. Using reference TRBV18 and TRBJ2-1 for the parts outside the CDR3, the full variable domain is NAGVMQNPRHLVRRRGQEARLRCSPMKGHSHVYWYRQLPEEGLKFMVYLQKENIIDESGMPKERFSAEFPKEGPSILRIQQVVRGDSAAYFCASSPRQGTPSYNEQFFGPGTRLTVL.

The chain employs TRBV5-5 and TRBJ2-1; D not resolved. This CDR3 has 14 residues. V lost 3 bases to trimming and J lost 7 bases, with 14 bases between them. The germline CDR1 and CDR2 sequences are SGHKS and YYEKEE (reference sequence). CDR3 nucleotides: TGTGCCAGCAGCTCGTACAGTACCTTTAATGAGCAGTTCTTC. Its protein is CASSSYSTFNEQFF.

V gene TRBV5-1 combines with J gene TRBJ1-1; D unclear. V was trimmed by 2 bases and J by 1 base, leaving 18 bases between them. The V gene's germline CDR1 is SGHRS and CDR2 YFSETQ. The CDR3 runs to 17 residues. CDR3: CASSFRAGGSRNTEAFF. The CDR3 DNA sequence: TGCGCCAGCAGCTTTCGGGCGGGAGGGTCCAGGAACACTGAAGCTTTCTTT.

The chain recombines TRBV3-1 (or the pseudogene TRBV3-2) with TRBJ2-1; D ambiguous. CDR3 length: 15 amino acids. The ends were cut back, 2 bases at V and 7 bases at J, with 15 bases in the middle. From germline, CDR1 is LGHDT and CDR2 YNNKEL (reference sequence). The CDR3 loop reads CASSQLWQPGNEQFF. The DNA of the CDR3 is TGTGCCAGCAGCCAATTGTGGCAGCCCGGGAATGAGCAGTTCTTC.

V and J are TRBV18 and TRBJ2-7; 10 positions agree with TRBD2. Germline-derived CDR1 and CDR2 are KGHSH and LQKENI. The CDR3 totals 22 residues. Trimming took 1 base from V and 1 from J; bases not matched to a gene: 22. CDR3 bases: TGTGCCAGCTCACCACGGCAGTTAGTAGCTAGCGGGAGATCGGAGGGGTCCTACGAGCAGTACTTC. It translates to CASSPRQLVASGRSEGSYEQYF.